The TCR beta chain under discussion was sequenced for a study of blood T cell repertoires in COVID-19. For the study at large: Samples taken during acute and convalescent COVID-19 were collected in the United States, Italy and Spain. T cells, B-cell-depleted T cells, or PBMCs provided the cDNA or gDNA that served as material.

Under the authors' procedure: Counts of nucleated cells, estimated from reference gene primer amplification, were obtained. Generated by immunoSEQ multiplex PCR, the TCRdb table keeps only in-frame clones and is missing some. From that table come the V and J calls and clone size; the DNA was used to work out D and trimming. The data hold about 140,000 clones, with roughly 85% observed a single time. Germline V gives CDR1 SGHAT, CDR2 FQNNGV. The CDR3 extends over 17 amino acids. V lost 8 bases and J 0 bases, leaving 22 bases between the germline ends. The genes are TRBV11-2 and TRBJ1-1, with D possibly matching TRBD1 (5 bases). The clonotype comes from a man aged 55 to 70 with acute or convalescent COVID-19. Sample: peripheral blood. CDR3 in amino acids: CASSQGLGFSMNTEAFF. DNA of the CDR3: TGTGCCAGCTCCCAGGGCCTTGGGTTTTCCATGAACACTGAAGCTTTCTTT.